Reported below is one TCR beta chain. The antigen remains undetermined. All TRB cDNA libraries came from 5' RACE performed with UMI labels. Using the 5' RACE reads, TCRdb records one entry per CDR3 protein without DNA. The sample's table shows 130,000 to 150,000 distinct CDR3 sequences. This CDR3 has 17 residues. Germline assignment: CDR1 SGHTA and CDR2 FQGNSA. The data belong to a study of CXCR3-negative and CXCR3-positive naive CD8 T cells. The overall study: Overall TRB read output was around 140 million, and each library contained about 1.5 +/- 0.3 million reads.

Findings and limits, study-wide: When CXCR3-positive naive cells were set against CXCR3-negative naive cells, the former had more hydrophobic TRB CDR3s. Memory cells showed distinct TRBV-TRBJ patterns, while the two naive subsets matched.

The receptor comes from a human donor in good health. Some clones in this sample may be carry-over from other donors' samples. The gene calls are TRBV7-2 and TRBJ2-2; the D call of TRBD2 rests on TCRdb alone, since no DNA is present to check it. The sequencing input was naive CXCR3+ CD8+ T cells from blood. The subset denotes: CD45RO-CCR7+CD27+CD95- naive CD8+ T cells expressing CXCR3 (TNR3+). CDR3 loop: CASSLILLAVNTGELFF.